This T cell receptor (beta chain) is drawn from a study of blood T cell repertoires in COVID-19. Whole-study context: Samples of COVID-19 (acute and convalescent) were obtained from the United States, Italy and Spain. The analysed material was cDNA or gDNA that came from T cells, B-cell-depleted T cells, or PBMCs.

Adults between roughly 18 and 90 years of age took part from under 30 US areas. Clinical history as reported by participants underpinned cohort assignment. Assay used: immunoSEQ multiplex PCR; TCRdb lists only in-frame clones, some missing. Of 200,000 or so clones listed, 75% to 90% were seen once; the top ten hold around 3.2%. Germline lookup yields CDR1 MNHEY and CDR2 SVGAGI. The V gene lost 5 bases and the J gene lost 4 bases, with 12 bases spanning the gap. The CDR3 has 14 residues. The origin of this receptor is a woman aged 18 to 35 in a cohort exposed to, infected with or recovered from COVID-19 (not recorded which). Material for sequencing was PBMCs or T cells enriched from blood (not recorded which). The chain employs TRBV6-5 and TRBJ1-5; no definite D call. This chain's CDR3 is CASSQLDWNQPQHF. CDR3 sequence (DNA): TGTGCCAGCAGTCAACTAGACTGGAATCAGCCCCAGCATTTT.